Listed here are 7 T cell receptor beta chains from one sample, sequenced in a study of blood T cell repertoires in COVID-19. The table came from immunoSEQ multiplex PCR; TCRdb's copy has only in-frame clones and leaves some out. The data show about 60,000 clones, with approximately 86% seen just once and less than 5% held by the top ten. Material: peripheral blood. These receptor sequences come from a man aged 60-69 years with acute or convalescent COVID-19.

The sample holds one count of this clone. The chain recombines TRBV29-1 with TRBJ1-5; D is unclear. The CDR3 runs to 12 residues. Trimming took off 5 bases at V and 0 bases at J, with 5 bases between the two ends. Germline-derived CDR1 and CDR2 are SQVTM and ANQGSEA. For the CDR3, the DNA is TGCAGCGTTCAGTATAGCAATCAGCCCCAGCATTTT. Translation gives CSVQYSNQPQHF.

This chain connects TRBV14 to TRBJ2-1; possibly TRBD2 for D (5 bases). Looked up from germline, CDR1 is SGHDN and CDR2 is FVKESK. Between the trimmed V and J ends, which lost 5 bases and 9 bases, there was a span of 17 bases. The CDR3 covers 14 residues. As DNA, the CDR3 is TGTGCCAGCAGCGGTTTTGAGGGCCAGCTTGAGCAGTTCTTC. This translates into CASSGFEGQLEQFF.

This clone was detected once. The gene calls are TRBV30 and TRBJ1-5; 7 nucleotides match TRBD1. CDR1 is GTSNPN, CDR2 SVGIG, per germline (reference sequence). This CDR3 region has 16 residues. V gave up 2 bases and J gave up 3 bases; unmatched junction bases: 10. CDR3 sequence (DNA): TGTGCCTGGAGTTCGGGACAGTTCGATTCCAATCAGCCCCAGCATTTT. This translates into CAWSSGQFDSNQPQHF. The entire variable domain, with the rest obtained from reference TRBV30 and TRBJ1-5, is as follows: SQTIHQWPATLVQPVGSPLSLECTVEGTSNPNLYWYRQAAGRGLQLLFYSVGIGQISSEVPQNLSASRPQDRQFILSSKKLLLSDSGFYLCAWSSGQFDSNQPQHFGDGTRLSIL.

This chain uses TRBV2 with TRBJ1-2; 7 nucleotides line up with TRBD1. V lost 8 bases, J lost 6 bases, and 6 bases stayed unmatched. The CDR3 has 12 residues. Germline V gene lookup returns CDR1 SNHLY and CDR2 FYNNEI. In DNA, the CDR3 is TGTGCCAGCGGTCACAGGGGTGATGGCTACACCTTC. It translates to CASGHRGDGYTF.

The CDR3 region has the DNA TGCGCCAGCAGCTTGAACGGGAGGGAGGCCGGGGAGCTGTTTTTT. Translating gives CASSLNGREAGELFF. The chain has TRBV5-1 and TRBJ2-2; 8 bases agree with TRBD2. J was trimmed by 6 bases and V by 1 base; bases with no gene match: 5. The CDR3 consists of 15 residues. Germline CDR1 is SGHRS and CDR2 is YFSETQ.

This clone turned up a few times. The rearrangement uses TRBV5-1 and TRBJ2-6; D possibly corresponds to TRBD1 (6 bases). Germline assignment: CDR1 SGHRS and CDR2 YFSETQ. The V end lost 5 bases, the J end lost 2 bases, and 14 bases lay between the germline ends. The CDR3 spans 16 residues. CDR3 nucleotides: TGCGCCAGCAGGCTAGTAGGGGGTGCTGGGGCCAACGTCCTGACTTTC. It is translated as CASRLVGGAGANVLTF.

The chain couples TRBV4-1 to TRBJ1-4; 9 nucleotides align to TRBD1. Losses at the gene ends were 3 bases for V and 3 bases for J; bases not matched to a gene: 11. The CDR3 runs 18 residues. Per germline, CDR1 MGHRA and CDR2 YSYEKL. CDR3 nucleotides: TGCGCCAGCAGCCAGGGACAGGGAGACTTGAGGGCTAATGAAAAACTGTTTTTT. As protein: CASSQGQGDLRANEKLFF.